The sequence of this T cell receptor beta chain was determined in a study of blood T cell repertoires in COVID-19. Study information: Acute and convalescent COVID-19 samples came from the United States, Italy and Spain. T cells, B-cell-depleted T cells, or PBMCs provided the cDNA or gDNA that served as material.

The authors' processing: It was from reference gene primer amplification that nucleated cell counts were estimated. Assay: immunoSEQ multiplex PCR; the TCRdb copy retains only in-frame clones and omits some. The V and J calls and clone size were taken over from that table, and D and trimming were inferred from the DNA. Altogether approximately 210,000 clones are present, approximately 90% being singletons, with the ten largest covering under 0.9%. Looked up from germline, CDR1 is SGDLS and CDR2 is YYNGEE. This CDR3 has 15 amino acids. V lost 4 bases and J lost 1, with 13 bases in between. V is TRBV9 and J is TRBJ2-3; the D gene is possibly TRBD1 (7 bases). The sample comprised peripheral blood. The sequence derives from a man aged 40-49 years with acute or convalescent COVID-19. In DNA, the CDR3 is TGTGCCAGCAGCCCGGAGGGGGCTGGCACAGATACGCAGTATTTT. It yields the protein CASSPEGAGTDTQYF.